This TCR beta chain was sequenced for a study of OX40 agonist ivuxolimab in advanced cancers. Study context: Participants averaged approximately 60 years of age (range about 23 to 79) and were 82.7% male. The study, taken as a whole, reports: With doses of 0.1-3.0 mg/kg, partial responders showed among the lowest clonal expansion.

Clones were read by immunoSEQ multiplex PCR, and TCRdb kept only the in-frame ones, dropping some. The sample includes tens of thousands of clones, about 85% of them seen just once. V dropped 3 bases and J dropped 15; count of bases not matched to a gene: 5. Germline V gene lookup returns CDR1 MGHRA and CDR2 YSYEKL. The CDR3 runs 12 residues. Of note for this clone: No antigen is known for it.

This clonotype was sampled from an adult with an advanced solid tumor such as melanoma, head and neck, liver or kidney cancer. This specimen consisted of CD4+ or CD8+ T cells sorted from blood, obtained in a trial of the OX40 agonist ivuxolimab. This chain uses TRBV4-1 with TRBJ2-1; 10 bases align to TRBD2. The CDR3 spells CASSQASGSLFF. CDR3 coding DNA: TGCGCCAGCAGCCAGGCTAGCGGGAGTTTGTTCTTC.